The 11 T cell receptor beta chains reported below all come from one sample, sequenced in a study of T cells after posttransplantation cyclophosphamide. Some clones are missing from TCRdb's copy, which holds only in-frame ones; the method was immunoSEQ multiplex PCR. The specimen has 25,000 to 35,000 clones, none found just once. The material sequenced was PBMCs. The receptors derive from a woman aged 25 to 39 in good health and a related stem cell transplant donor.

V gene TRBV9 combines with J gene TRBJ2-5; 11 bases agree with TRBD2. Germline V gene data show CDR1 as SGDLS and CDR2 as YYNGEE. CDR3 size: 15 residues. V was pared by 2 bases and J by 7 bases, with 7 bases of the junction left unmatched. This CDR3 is CASSVLSGGDGTQYF. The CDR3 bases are TGTGCCAGCAGCGTCCTTAGCGGGGGGGACGGGACCCAGTACTTC.

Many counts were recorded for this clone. DNA of the CDR3: TGTGCCAGCAGTGACTCGAGTGTCAGGAGTTACACAGATACGCAGTATTTT. It specifies CASSDSSVRSYTDTQYF. The chain carries TRBV6-4 and TRBJ2-3; no reliable D call. V dropped 0 bases and J dropped 2 bases, with 15 bases sitting between them. This CDR3 comprises 17 residues. The germline V gene encodes CDR1 MRHNA and CDR2 SNTAGT.

The CDR3 DNA reads as TGCGCCAGCAGCCGGAGGGGAGAGACCCAGTACTTC. This encodes CASSRRGETQYF. The chain employs TRBV5-1 and TRBJ2-5; TRBD2 might be the D (6 bases). Per germline, CDR1 SGHRS and CDR2 YFSETQ. This CDR3 contains 12 residues. V was cut by 4 bases and J by 4 bases, with 8 bases left in between.

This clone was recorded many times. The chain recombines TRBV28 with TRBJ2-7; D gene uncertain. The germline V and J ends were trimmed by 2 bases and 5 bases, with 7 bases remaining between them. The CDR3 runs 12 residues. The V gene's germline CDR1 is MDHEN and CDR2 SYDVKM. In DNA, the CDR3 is TGTGCCAGCAGTTTAGAGCGACACGAGCAGTACTTC. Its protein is CASSLERHEQYF.

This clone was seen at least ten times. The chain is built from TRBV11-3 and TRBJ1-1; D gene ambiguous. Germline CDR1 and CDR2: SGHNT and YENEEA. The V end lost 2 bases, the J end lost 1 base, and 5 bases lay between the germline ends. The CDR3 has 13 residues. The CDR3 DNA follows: TGTGCCAGCAGCTTAAGAGCGAACACTGAAGCTTTCTTT. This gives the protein CASSLRANTEAFF.

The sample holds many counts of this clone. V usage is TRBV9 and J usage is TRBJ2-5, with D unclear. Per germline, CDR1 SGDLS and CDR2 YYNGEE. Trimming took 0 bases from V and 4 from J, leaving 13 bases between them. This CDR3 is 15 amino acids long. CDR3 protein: CASSVAPPPRETQYF. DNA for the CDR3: TGTGCCAGCAGCGTAGCTCCTCCTCCTCGAGAGACCCAGTACTTC.

CDR3 in DNA: TGTGCCTGGAGCGGGGGGGTCCAAGAGACCCAGTACTTC. Translated, it gives CAWSGGVQETQYF. The V gene is TRBV30, the J gene TRBJ2-5; TRBD2 agrees at 8 bases. Germline trimming cut 3 bases from V and 1 base from J; bases unmatched to any gene: 1. There are 13 residues in the CDR3. The germline V gene encodes CDR1 GTSNPN and CDR2 SVGIG (reference sequence).

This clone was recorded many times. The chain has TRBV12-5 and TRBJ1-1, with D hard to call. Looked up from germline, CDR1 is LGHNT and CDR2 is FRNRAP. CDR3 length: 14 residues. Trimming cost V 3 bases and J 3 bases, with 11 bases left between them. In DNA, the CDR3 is TGTGCTAGTGGTTTTAAACCCGGGGACACTGAAGCTTTCTTT. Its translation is CASGFKPGDTEAFF.

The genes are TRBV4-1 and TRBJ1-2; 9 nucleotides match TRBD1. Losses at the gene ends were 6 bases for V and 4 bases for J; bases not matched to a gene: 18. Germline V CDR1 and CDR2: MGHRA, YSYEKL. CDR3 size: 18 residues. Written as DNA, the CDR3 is TGCGCCAGCAGATCGCCGGGACAGGGACGGCTGGGCTCCTATGGCTACACCTTC. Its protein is CASRSPGQGRLGSYGYTF.

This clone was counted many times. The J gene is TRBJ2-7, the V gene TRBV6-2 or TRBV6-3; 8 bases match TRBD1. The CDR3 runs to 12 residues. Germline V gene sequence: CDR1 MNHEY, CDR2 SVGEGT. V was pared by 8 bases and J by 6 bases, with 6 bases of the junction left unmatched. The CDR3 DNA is TGTGCCAGCGCGGGCGACAGGGGCGAGCAGTACTTC. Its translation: CASAGDRGEQYF.

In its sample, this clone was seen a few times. CDR3 nucleotides: TGTGCCAGCAGCCCCGACAGGGGAATCTACGAGCAGTACTTC. Translated, it gives CASSPDRGIYEQYF. The chain combines TRBV5-4 with TRBJ2-7, with 8 bases lining up with TRBD1. V trimming: 4 bases; J trimming: 3 bases; junction bases outside the gene matches: 6. CDR1 is SGHNT and CDR2 is YYREEE in the germline V gene (reference sequence). The CDR3 runs to 14 residues.